These T cell receptor beta chains were read from a single sample in a study of patients and donors after allogeneic stem cell transplantation. TCRdb itself ran the RT-PCR reads through MiXCR, one entry per CDR3 protein. The sample lists roughly 140,000 distinct CDR3 sequences, roughly 35% occurring once. Material: blood, either unsorted or a sorted T cell fraction (not recorded which). These receptors all stem from a human donor who was either an allogeneic HSCT recipient or a stem cell or donor lymphocyte infusion donor (not recorded which). It is not recorded whose cells these are; they may come from a transplant donor. Each CDR3 is given with its conserved first and last residue. D genes are given only for firm matches. Rows give clone size only sometimes, using once, few, many, or a class for an expanded clone.

v_gene	d_gene	abundance	j_gene	CDR3nt	CDR3aa
TRBV6-2/TRBV6-3	TRBD1	few	TRBJ1-5	TGTGCCAGCAGGACTGTACAGGGGCGGCAGCCCCAGCATTTT	CASRTVQGRQPQHF
TRBV5-1	TRBD2	-	TRBJ2-1	TGCGCCAGCAGCACCCGACTAGCGGGGGTAGATGAGCAGTTCTTC	CASSTRLAGVDEQFF
TRBV5-1	TRBD1	few	TRBJ1-4	TGCGCCAGCAGCGTGGGACAGCGGGGGGAAAAACTGTTTTTT	CASSVGQRGEKLFF
TRBV6-5	TRBD1	-	TRBJ2-2	TGTGCCAGCAGTTTACCCGGAACAGGGGTCACCGGGGAGCTGTTTTTT	CASSLPGTGVTGELFF
TRBV28	-	few	TRBJ1-5	TGTGCCAGCAGTTTACTACCCGGTAATCAGCCCCAGCATTTT	CASSLLPGNQPQHF
TRBV12-3/TRBV12-4	-	few	TRBJ1-5	TGTGCCAGCAGTTTGGGGGCGCCCCAGCATTTT	CASSLGAPQHF
TRBV12-3/TRBV12-4	-	once	TRBJ2-2	TGTGCCAGCAGTCGCAGCCCATCCACGAACACCGGGGAGCTGTTTTTT	CASSRSPSTNTGELFF
TRBV6-6	-	-	TRBJ1-5	TGTGCCAGCAGCCGATACCTTATAACTGCTACCTACAATCAGCCCCAGCATTTT	CASSRYLITATYNQPQHF
TRBV6-2/TRBV6-3	-	-	TRBJ1-1	TGTGCCAGCAGTCTGCGTGGAGCAGGGAACACTGAAGCTTTCTTT	CASSLRGAGNTEAFF
TRBV29-1	-	-	TRBJ2-2	TGCAGCGCCGAAGCCGGGGAGGTCAGGACCGGGGAGCTGTTTTTT	CSAEAGEVRTGELFF
TRBV28	-	-	TRBJ2-2	TGTGCCAGCAGAGAGGGCAGTAGGACCGGGGAGCTGTTTTTT	CASREGSRTGELFF